What follows are 32 T cell receptor beta chains derived from one specimen sequenced in a study of T-cell memory formation after mild COVID-19. TCRdb ran MiXCR on the 5' RACE reads and lists one entry per CDR3 protein. This table has under 300,000 distinct CDR3 sequences, less than 20% appearing once. What was sequenced was PBMCs or a T cell subset sorted from them (not recorded which). Every receptor here comes from a man aged 18 to 29 who had mild COVID-19 (a few samples of this study predate the infection). Cell type and time point are not known.

This rearrangement joins TRBV20-1 to TRBJ2-2, with D unresolved. Trimming pared 3 bases from V and 7 bases from J, leaving 12 bases between. The CDR3 extends over 13 amino acids. Germline V gene data show CDR1 as DFQATT and CDR2 as SNEGSKA (reference sequence). CDR3 DNA sequence: TGCAGTGCTAGTGTCGGGTCGGGCGGGGAGCTGTTTTTT. It codes for CSASVGSGGELFF.

J is TRBJ1-6 and V is TRBV6-6; a weak D match, TRBD1 (6 bases). Germline V gene sequence: CDR1 MNHNY, CDR2 SVGAGI (reference sequence). The CDR3 runs to 16 residues. V was shortened by 4 bases and J by 8 bases, with 18 bases between the two germline ends. Here the CDR3 reads CASSFPIQGGDSPLHF. CDR3 nucleotides: TGTGCCAGCAGTTTTCCGATACAGGGAGGTGATTCACCCCTCCACTTT.

The genes are TRBV7-2 and TRBJ2-7; the D gene is possibly TRBD1 (6 bases). The CDR3 is 13 residues long. CDR1 is SGHTA and CDR2 is FQGNSA in the germline V gene. The V and J ends lost 5 bases and 3 bases respectively, with 11 bases between them. Here the CDR3 DNA reads TGTGCCAGCAGCCTTCAACAGGGCTACGAGCAGTACGTC. Encoded protein: CASSLQQGYEQYV.

This chain uses TRBV6-1 with TRBJ1-5, with a possible D match to TRBD1 (6 bases). This CDR3 is built from 17 residues. Germline lookup yields CDR1 MNHNS and CDR2 SASEGT. The germline V and J ends were trimmed by 2 bases and 4 bases, with 18 bases remaining between them. The CDR3 DNA reads as TGTGCCAGCAGTGAAAGGGGGGTTGGACGGTGGAATCAGCCCCAGCATTTT. Protein: CASSERGVGRWNQPQHF.

The V gene is TRBV5-1, the J gene TRBJ1-2; D not certain. V lost 3 bases, J lost 2 bases, and 8 bases lay in between. CDR1 SGHRS and CDR2 YFSETQ come from the germline V gene. This CDR3 is built from 13 residues. Written as DNA, the CDR3 is TGCGCCAGCAGCTCGGACGGCAACTATGGCTACACCTTC. Its protein product is CASSSDGNYGYTF.

This clonotype has more than one count but fewer than ten. The gene calls are TRBV6-2 or TRBV6-3 and TRBJ1-1, with D hard to call. The CDR3 covers 18 residues. Germline CDR1 is MNHEY and CDR2 is SVGEGT. V was cut by 0 bases and J by 0 bases, with 17 bases left in between. The CDR3 DNA follows: TGTGCCAGCAGTTACTCGGTATCCGACGCTTTTCTGAACACTGAAGCTTTCTTT. Translated, it gives CASSYSVSDAFLNTEAFF.

The chain combines TRBV6-5 with TRBJ1-1; TRBD1 matches at 7 bases. CDR1 and CDR2 from the germline V gene are MNHEY and SVGAGI. V trimming: 6 bases; J trimming: 5 bases; junction bases outside the gene matches: 12. The CDR3 totals 15 residues. CDR3 sequence: CASSPQGGLWTEAFF. CDR3 sequence (DNA): TGTGCCAGCAGCCCCCAGGGGGGGCTTTGGACTGAAGCTTTCTTT.

The chain has TRBV6-5 and TRBJ1-4; D ambiguous. V lost 4 bases and J lost 0, with 9 bases in between. CDR1 is MNHEY and CDR2 is SVGAGI in the germline V gene. The CDR3 covers 15 residues. The CDR3: CASSSWAPTNEKLFF. CDR3 nucleotide sequence: TGTGCCAGCAGTTCGTGGGCTCCAACTAATGAAAAACTGTTTTTT.

The rearrangement uses TRBV20-1 and TRBJ2-7; no clear D gene. Germline loops: CDR1 DFQATT, CDR2 SNEGSKA (reference sequence). With 1 base removed from V and 4 bases from J, the gap between germline ends came to 20 bases. The CDR3 runs to 16 residues. The CDR3 sequence is CSARGPGSRYSYEQYF. The CDR3 bases are TGCAGTGCTAGAGGGCCGGGCAGTCGGTATAGTTACGAGCAGTACTTC.

This clonotype occurred a few times. The chain combines TRBV3-1 with TRBJ2-3; 8 nucleotides line up with TRBD2. The CDR3 consists of 15 residues. In germline, CDR1 is LGHDT, CDR2 YNNKEL (reference sequence). The J segment lost 4 bases and the V segment lost 1 base, leaving 4 bases of the junction unmatched. In DNA form, the CDR3 reads TGTGCCAGCAGCCAAGTCGGGGGGGCGTCAGATACGCAGTATTTT. This gives the protein CASSQVGGASDTQYF.

This clonotype was seen ten or more times. The chain couples TRBV7-2 to TRBJ2-7; possibly TRBD1 for D (5 bases). The CDR3 extends over 15 amino acids. V shed 5 bases and J shed 2 bases, with 16 bases lying between them. Germline V gene sequence: CDR1 SGHTA, CDR2 FQGNSA. CDR3 nucleotides: TGTGCCAGCAGCCTAAAATGGGGCACAACCTACGAGCAGTACTTC. It codes for CASSLKWGTTYEQYF.

The chain has TRBV6-2 or TRBV6-3 and TRBJ2-1, with D hard to call. The V gene's germline CDR1 is MNHEY and CDR2 SVGEGT. Trimming took off 7 bases at V and 7 bases at J, with 20 bases between the two ends. The length of the CDR3 is 15 residues. CDR3 region: CASTHPADGFNEQFF. CDR3 nucleotide sequence: TGTGCCAGCACTCACCCCGCCGACGGATTTAATGAGCAGTTCTTC.

This clonotype was detected many times. The chain has TRBV12-3 or TRBV12-4 and TRBJ2-2, with D possibly matching TRBD1 (5 bases). There are 13 residues in the CDR3. With 6 bases removed from V and 4 bases from J, the gap between germline ends came to 9 bases. CDR3: CASSPQGTGELFF. The CDR3 DNA reads as TGTGCCAGCAGCCCCCAGGGCACCGGGGAGCTGTTTTTT.

V gene TRBV6-2 or TRBV6-3 combines with J gene TRBJ1-5; unclear D gene. Trimming removed 5 bases at V and 5 bases at J, with 10 bases between. Germline V lookup: CDR1 MNHEY, CDR2 SVGEGT. The CDR3 loop spans 13 amino acids. The CDR3 sequence is CASSQADYQPQHF. As DNA, the CDR3 is TGTGCCAGCAGTCAAGCGGATTATCAGCCCCAGCATTTT.

V is TRBV5-1 and J is TRBJ2-7; 12 bases fit TRBD2. With 4 bases clipped from V and 2 bases from J, the junction kept 4 bases outside the gene matches. CDR1 SGHRS and CDR2 YFSETQ come from the germline V gene. The CDR3 spans 15 residues. CDR3 sequence: CASSPSGGGTYEQYF. The DNA of the CDR3 is TGCGCCAGCAGCCCTAGCGGGGGGGGAACCTACGAGCAGTACTTC. The whole variable domain, remainder taken from reference TRBV5-1 and TRBJ2-7, is KAGVTQTPRYLIKTRGQQVTLSCSPISGHRSVSWYQQTPGQGLQFLFEYFSETQRNKGNFPGRFSGRQFSNSRSEMNVSTLELGDSALYLCASSPSGGGTYEQYFGPGTRLTVT.

The rearrangement joins TRBV7-2 to TRBJ2-1; TRBD2 agrees at 14 bases. The CDR3 spans 15 residues. Germline V gene data show CDR1 as SGHTA and CDR2 as FQGNSA. Trimming at V came to 5 bases and at J to 9 bases, leaving 6 bases not matched to a gene. The CDR3 is CASSPGLAGEVEQFF. CDR3 DNA sequence: TGTGCCAGCAGCCCGGGACTAGCGGGGGAGGTTGAGCAGTTCTTC. Combining the CDR3 with reference TRBV7-2 and TRBJ2-1 gives the whole variable domain GAGVSQSPSNKVTEKGKDVELRCDPISGHTALYWYRQSLGQGLEFLIYFQGNSAPDKSGLPSDRFSAERTGGSVSTLTIQRTQQEDSAVYLCASSPGLAGEVEQFFGPGTRLTVL.

This clonotype was detected a few times. The chain is built from TRBV11-2 and TRBJ1-4; D not resolved. The germline gives CDR1 SGHAT, CDR2 FQNNGV. This CDR3 contains 17 residues. Trimming left V 1 base short and J 0 bases short, with 12 bases between. The CDR3 spells CASSLVVPGATNEKLFF. The CDR3 DNA sequence: TGTGCCAGCAGCTTAGTGGTACCGGGCGCAACTAATGAAAAACTGTTTTTT.

This clonotype has only a few counts. V and J are TRBV4-3 and TRBJ1-5; tentatively, D is TRBD1 (5 bases). V lost 0 bases and J 6 bases, leaving 27 bases between the germline ends. In germline, CDR1 is LGHNA, CDR2 YSLEER. The CDR3 spans 20 residues. CDR3 amino acids: CASSQDWPGPGALKGQPQHF. The CDR3, as DNA: TGCGCCAGCAGCCAAGATTGGCCGGGACCCGGGGCCCTCAAGGGTCAGCCCCAGCATTTT.

This clonotype has only a few counts. V usage is TRBV7-2 and J usage is TRBJ1-2; the match to TRBD1 covers 9 bases. CDR1 SGHTA and CDR2 FQGNSA come from the germline V gene. Trimming removed 1 base from V and 0 bases from J; junction bases left unmatched: 0. The CDR3 consists of 15 residues. The CDR3 spells CASSLGTGANYGYTF. For the CDR3, the DNA is TGTGCCAGCAGCTTAGGGACAGGGGCTAACTATGGCTACACCTTC.

This clonotype has more than one count but fewer than ten. The chain employs TRBV28 and TRBJ2-7; D remains unclear. Trimming cost V 3 bases and J 3 bases, with 9 bases left between them. The CDR3 length is 13 residues. Germline V gene data show CDR1 as MDHEN and CDR2 as SYDVKM. The CDR3 nucleotides read TGTGCCAGCAGTTTCGGCCAGGACTACGAGCAGTACGTC. Residues: CASSFGQDYEQYV.

This clonotype was seen many times. This chain joins TRBV6-2 or TRBV6-3 and TRBJ2-1, with D perhaps TRBD2 (5 bases). CDR1 MNHEY and CDR2 SVGEGT come from the germline V gene. V lost 6 bases, J lost 9 bases, and 12 bases lay in between. CDR3 length: 12 residues. For the CDR3, the DNA is TGTGCCAGCAGCCAAAGGGAGCGTGAGCAGTTCTTC. As protein: CASSQREREQFF.

The rearrangement joins TRBV7-6 to TRBJ2-7; tentatively, D is TRBD1 (6 bases). Germline V CDR1 and CDR2: SGHVS, FNYEAQ. V was shortened by 5 bases and J by 1 base, with 18 bases between the two germline ends. This CDR3 has 16 residues. DNA of the CDR3: TGTGCCAGCAGCCTCCGAGCCACAGGGTCTTCCTACGAGCAGTACTTC. It translates to CASSLRATGSSYEQYF. Looking up the rest from reference TRBV7-6 and TRBJ2-7 gives the full variable domain: GAGVSQSPRYKVTKRGQDVALRCDPISGHVSLYWYRQALGQGPEFLTYFNYEAQQDKSGLPNDRFSAERPEGSISTLTIQRTEQRDSAMYRCASSLRATGSSYEQYFGPGTRLTVT.

This sequence joins TRBV19 and TRBJ2-2; TRBD1 matches at 8 bases. The V gene end was trimmed by 5 bases and the J gene end by 7 bases; junction bases not matched to a gene: 6. CDR1 is LNHDA, CDR2 SQIVND, per germline (reference sequence). This CDR3 spans 14 amino acids. The CDR3 loop reads CASSPGQVLGELFF. In nucleotides, the CDR3 is TGTGCCAGTAGTCCGGGACAGGTCCTCGGGGAGCTGTTTTTT.

This clonotype was seen more than once but under ten times. The genes are TRBV7-3 and TRBJ1-1; D unclear. Germline-derived CDR1 and CDR2 are SGHTA and FQGTGA. The CDR3 has 13 amino acids. The V gene lost 6 bases and the J gene lost 3 bases, with 11 bases spanning the gap. Here the CDR3 DNA reads TGTGCCAGCAGGTTAGTTACGCACACTGAAGCTTTCTTT. Protein sequence: CASRLVTHTEAFF.

This clonotype was observed a few times. The rearrangement uses TRBV7-3 and TRBJ2-6; tentative D call: TRBD2 (5 bases). Trimming cost V 2 bases and J 2 bases, with 13 bases left between them. Germline loops: CDR1 SGHTA, CDR2 FQGTGA. The CDR3 sequence is 17 residues long. As DNA, the CDR3 is TGTGCCAGCAGCTTAGTGGGGAGTAACACTGGGGCCAACGTCCTGACTTTC. Residues: CASSLVGSNTGANVLTF.

The J gene is TRBJ1-1, the V gene TRBV30; D is unclear. The CDR3 runs 13 residues. The germline V gene encodes CDR1 GTSNPN and CDR2 SVGIG (reference sequence). The CDR3 reads CAYAAQSNTEAFF. CDR3 sequence (DNA): TGTGCATACGCGGCACAGTCGAACACTGAAGCTTTCTTT.

This clonotype was counted once. The chain links TRBV11-2 to TRBJ1-1; 7 nucleotides agree with TRBD1. Looked up from germline, CDR1 is SGHAT and CDR2 is FQNNGV. Trimming at V came to 5 bases and at J to 1 base, leaving 16 bases not matched to a gene. This CDR3 spans 18 amino acids. The CDR3 reads CASSQGETGTGGNTEAFF. The CDR3 nucleotides are TGTGCCAGCAGCCAGGGCGAGACAGGGACGGGAGGGAACACTGAAGCTTTCTTT.

This chain uses TRBV3-1 with TRBJ2-5, with 7 bases fitting TRBD1. Germline V gene sequence: CDR1 LGHDT, CDR2 YNNKEL (reference sequence). The V segment lost 4 bases and the J segment 5 bases; nucleotides outside the gene matches: 10. The CDR3 contains 15 residues. In DNA form, the CDR3 reads TGTGCCAGCAGCCTCCCCGGGACAGAGGCGGAGACCCAGTACTTC. Encoded protein: CASSLPGTEAETQYF.

This clonotype was picked up a small number of times. This chain joins TRBV28 and TRBJ1-5; D call uncertain. The CDR3 is made up of 14 amino acids. Germline V gene lookup returns CDR1 MDHEN and CDR2 SYDVKM. V lost 8 bases and J 6 bases, leaving 17 bases between the germline ends. CDR3 amino acids: CASCSYTGFQPQHF. Written as DNA, the CDR3 is TGTGCCAGCTGCTCCTATACGGGGTTTCAGCCCCAGCATTTT.

This chain uses TRBV18 with TRBJ2-6; D gene uncertain. Germline CDR1 is KGHSH and CDR2 is LQKENI. This CDR3 spans 14 amino acids. V lost 6 bases, J lost 2 bases, and 8 bases lay in between. CDR3: CASSESAGANVLTF. CDR3 DNA: TGTGCCAGCTCCGAGTCGGCTGGGGCCAACGTCCTGACTTTC.

The rearrangement links TRBV28 to TRBJ1-2; D gene ambiguous. The V end lost 5 bases, the J end lost 3 bases, and 13 bases lay between the germline ends. CDR1 is MDHEN, CDR2 SYDVKM, per germline. CDR3 size: 14 residues. CDR3 sequence reads: CASSAVGMDYGYTF. For the CDR3, the DNA is TGTGCCAGCAGTGCGGTGGGTATGGACTATGGCTACACCTTC.

This clonotype was detected many times. The rearrangement links TRBV20-1 to TRBJ2-3; the match to TRBD2 covers 7 bases. This CDR3 region has 14 residues. In germline, CDR1 is DFQATT, CDR2 SNEGSKA (reference sequence). Trimming at V came to 3 bases and at J to 2 bases, leaving 5 bases not matched to a gene. The CDR3 region is CSASSGGDTDTQYF. The CDR3, as DNA: TGCAGTGCTAGCTCGGGGGGAGACACAGATACGCAGTATTTT.